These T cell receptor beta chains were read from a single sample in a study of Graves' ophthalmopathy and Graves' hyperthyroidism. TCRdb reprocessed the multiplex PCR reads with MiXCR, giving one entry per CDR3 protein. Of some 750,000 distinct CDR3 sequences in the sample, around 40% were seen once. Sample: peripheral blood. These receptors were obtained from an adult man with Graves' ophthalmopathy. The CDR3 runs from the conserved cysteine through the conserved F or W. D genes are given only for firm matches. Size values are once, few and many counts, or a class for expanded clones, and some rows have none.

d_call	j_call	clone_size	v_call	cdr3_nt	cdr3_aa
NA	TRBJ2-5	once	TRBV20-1	TGCAGTGCTCCCTGGGGTGGGACCCAGTACTTC	CSAPWGGTQYF
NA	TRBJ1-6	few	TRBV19	TGTGCCAGTAGCTCTGGGCTGGGGGTTAATTCACCCCTCCACTTT	CASSSGLGVNSPLHF
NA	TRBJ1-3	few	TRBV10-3	TGTGCCATCAGGGGCACTGGAAACACCATATATTTT	CAIRGTGNTIYF
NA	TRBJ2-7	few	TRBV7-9	TGTGCCAGCAGCTTAGTAAGCACATTCCTCTCCTACGAGCAGTACTTC	CASSLVSTFLSYEQYF
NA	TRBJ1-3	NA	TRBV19	TGTGCCAGTAGTCCCTCTATCACAGCGTCTGGAAACACCATATATTTT	CASSPSITASGNTIYF
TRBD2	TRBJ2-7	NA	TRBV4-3	TGCGCCAGCAGCCAACAGTTAAGTGGGAGGGCCTACGAGCAGTACTTC	CASSQQLSGRAYEQYF
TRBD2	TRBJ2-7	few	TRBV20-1	TGCAGTGCTGCCGCGACTAGCGGGAACGCCTACGAGCAGTACTTC	CSAAATSGNAYEQYF
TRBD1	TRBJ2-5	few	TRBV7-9	TGTGCCAGCAGCTTAGCCGGGACAGGGTACGAGACCCAGTACTTC	CASSLAGTGYETQYF
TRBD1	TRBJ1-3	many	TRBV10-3	TGTGCCATCAGTGAGGGAACAGGGGCTGGAAACACCATATATTTT	CAISEGTGAGNTIYF
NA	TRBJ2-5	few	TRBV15	TGTGCCACCAGCAGAGATAGGGCGGGGGCCTACCAAGAGACCCAGTACTTC	CATSRDRAGAYQETQYF
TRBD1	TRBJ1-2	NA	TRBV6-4	TGTGCCAGCAGTGCTAGAGACCCGACAGGGGGAGGTGGCTACACCTTC	CASSARDPTGGGGYTF
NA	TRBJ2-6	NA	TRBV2	TGTGCCAGCAGTGTGGGCAGGGAGACTGGGGCCAACGTCCTGACTTTC	CASSVGRETGANVLTF
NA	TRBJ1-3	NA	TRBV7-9	TGTGCCAGCAGTCAAGTCGACGGGGTCTCTGGAAACACCATATATTTT	CASSQVDGVSGNTIYF
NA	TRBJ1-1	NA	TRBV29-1	TGCAGCGGTTCCCGACCCCATGGGAACACTGAAGCTTTCTTT	CSGSRPHGNTEAFF
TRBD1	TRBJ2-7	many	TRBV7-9	TGTGCCAGCAGCTTAGCGACTGGGACAGGGGGCGCGTGGGAGCAGTACTTC	CASSLATGTGGAWEQYF
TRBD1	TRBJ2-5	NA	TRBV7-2	TGTGCCAGCAGCTTAGAGGGGGCTCGGTTAGAGACCCAGTACTTC	CASSLEGARLETQYF
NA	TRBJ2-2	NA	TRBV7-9	TGTGCCAGCACCAAAAAGGGGCAGAACACCGGGGAGCTGTTTTTT	CASTKKGQNTGELFF
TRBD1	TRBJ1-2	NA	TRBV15	TGTGCCACCAGCAGAGGGACAGGTCTTCCCTATGGCTACACCTTC	CATSRGTGLPYGYTF
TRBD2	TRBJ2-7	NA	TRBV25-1	TGTGCCAGCAGCCAAGACTTGGCGGGAGAACTCGAGCAGTACTTC	CASSQDLAGELEQYF
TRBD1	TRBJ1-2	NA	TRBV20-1	TGCAGTGCTCCCGGACAGGGGAACAACTATGGCTACACCTTC	CSAPGQGNNYGYTF
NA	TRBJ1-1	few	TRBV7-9	TGTGCCAGCAGCTTTGACAGCAGAGGGACTGAAGCTTTCTTT	CASSFDSRGTEAFF
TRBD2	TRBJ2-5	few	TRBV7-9	TGTGCCAGCAGCTGGGGGGGACTAGCGGAAGAGACCCAGTACTTC	CASSWGGLAEETQYF
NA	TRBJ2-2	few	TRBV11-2	TGTGCCAGCAGCCCGTCTATGAGGGGGGGGGAGCTGTTTTTT	CASSPSMRGGELFF
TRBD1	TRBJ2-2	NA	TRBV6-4	TGTGCCAGCAGTAGCCCGGGACAGAGGAACACCGGGGAGCTGTTTTTT	CASSSPGQRNTGELFF
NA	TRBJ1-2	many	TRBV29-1	TGCAGCGTCTGGGACGTTCCCGGGACTCCTTATGGCTACACCTTC	CSVWDVPGTPYGYTF
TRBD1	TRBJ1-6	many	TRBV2	TGTGCCAGCAGCCTGGACAGGGCAGTTGGGTCACCCCTCCACTTT	CASSLDRAVGSPLHF
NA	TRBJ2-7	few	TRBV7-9	TGTGCCAGCAGCCAAGGGGGGACAATGAGCTCCTACGAGCAGTACTTC	CASSQGGTMSSYEQYF
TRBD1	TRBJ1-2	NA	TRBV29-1	TGCAGCGTTGGCGGACAGGGGGCGTGGGGCTACACCTTC	CSVGGQGAWGYTF
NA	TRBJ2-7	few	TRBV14	TGTGCCAGTAGGCACGGACCGGAGCAGTACTTC	CASRHGPEQYF
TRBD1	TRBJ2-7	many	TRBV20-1	TGCAGTGCCTGGAGACAGGGGGTTTACGAGCAGTACTTC	CSAWRQGVYEQYF
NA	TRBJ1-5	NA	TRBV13	TGTGCCCGCAGCTATACGGACAGCCCTAGCAATCAGCCCCAGCATTTT	CARSYTDSPSNQPQHF
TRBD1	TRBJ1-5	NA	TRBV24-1	TGTGCCAGCAGTGAAGCGGGGGACAGGGAGTTTAATCAGCCCCAGCATTTT	CASSEAGDREFNQPQHF
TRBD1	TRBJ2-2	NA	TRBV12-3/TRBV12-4	TGTGCCAGCAGCTTGGGACAGGCCCACACCGGGGAGCTGTTTTTT	CASSLGQAHTGELFF
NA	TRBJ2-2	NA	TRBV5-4	TGTGCCAGCAGCCCGCGGAGGGGTCCTTTATCCGGGGAGCTGTTTTTT	CASSPRRGPLSGELFF
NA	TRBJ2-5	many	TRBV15	TGTGCCGCAAATCGGGGCAGCCACCAAGAGACCCAGTACTTC	CAANRGSHQETQYF
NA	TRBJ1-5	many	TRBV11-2	TGTGCCAGCAGCTCCGTGGGGGGGAATCAGCCCCAGCATTTT	CASSSVGGNQPQHF
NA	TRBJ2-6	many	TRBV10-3	TGTGCCATCAGTGGGAGTGAGGCCAACGTCCTGACTTTC	CAISGSEANVLTF
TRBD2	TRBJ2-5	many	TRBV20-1	TGCAGTGCCACGGGACTAGCGGGAGCTCAAGAGACCCAGTACTTC	CSATGLAGAQETQYF
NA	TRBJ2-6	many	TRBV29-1	TGCAGCGTTGAAGATTCCGACTCTGGGGCCAACGTCCTGACTTTC	CSVEDSDSGANVLTF
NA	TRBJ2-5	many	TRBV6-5	TGTGCCAGCAGTTACTTGGGTGGGCAGGCCCAGTACTTC	CASSYLGGQAQYF
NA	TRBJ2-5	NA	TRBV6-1	TGTGCCAGCAGTGAACGGGCCGATCCCCAGTACTTC	CASSERADPQYF
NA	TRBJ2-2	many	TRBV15	TGTGCCACCAGCAGAGGGGGCGGTACCGGGGAGCTGTTTTTT	CATSRGGGTGELFF
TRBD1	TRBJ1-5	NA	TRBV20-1	TGCAGTGCTAGAACAGACAGGGGGGAATCTCAGCCCCAGCATTTT	CSARTDRGESQPQHF
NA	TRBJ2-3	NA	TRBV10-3	TGTGCCATCAGTGGAGACACAGATACGCAGTATTTT	CAISGDTDTQYF
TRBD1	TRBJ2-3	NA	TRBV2	TGTGCCAGCAGTGAAGCATCGGGACAGGGGTCAGATACGCAGTATTTT	CASSEASGQGSDTQYF
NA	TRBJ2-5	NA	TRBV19	TGTGCCTGGAGTGGCGAGGACTCTCAGGGGGAGACCCAGTACTTC	CAWSGEDSQGETQYF
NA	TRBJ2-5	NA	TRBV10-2	TGTGCCAGCAGAGAGGGGCGGCAAGAGACCCAGTACTTC	CASREGRQETQYF
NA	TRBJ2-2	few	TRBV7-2	TGTGCCAGCACCCAGTTTTCCGGAGCCGCCGGGGAGCTGTTTTTT	CASTQFSGAAGELFF
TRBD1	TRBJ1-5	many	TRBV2	TGTGCCAGCAGAAAGGACAGGCTCAATCAGCCCCAGCATTTT	CASRKDRLNQPQHF
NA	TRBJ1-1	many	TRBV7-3	TGTGCCAGCAGCTTAACTGCAGGGTTCACTGAAGCTTTCTTT	CASSLTAGFTEAFF
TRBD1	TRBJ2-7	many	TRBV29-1	TGCAGCGTTGCTGGGGGACAGGGCTACGAGCAGTACTTC	CSVAGGQGYEQYF
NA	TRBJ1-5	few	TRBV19	TGTGCCAGTAGTATCCCCAGGTCCAATCAGCCCCAGCATTTT	CASSIPRSNQPQHF
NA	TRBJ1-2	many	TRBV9	TGTGCCAGCAGCACATCCCGGGGGGGTGATATTGGCTACACCTTC	CASSTSRGGDIGYTF
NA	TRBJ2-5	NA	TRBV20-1	TGCAGTGCTATCGATGAAAGCGGGACCCAGTACTTC	CSAIDESGTQYF
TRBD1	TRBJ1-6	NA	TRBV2	TGTGCCAGCAGTGAAGCAGGGGGCCTATTGTCTCTCCACTTT	CASSEAGGLLSLHF
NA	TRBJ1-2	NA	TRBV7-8	TGTGCCAGCAGCCCGTTATACGGGGGAGATCTCTATGGCTACACCTTC	CASSPLYGGDLYGYTF
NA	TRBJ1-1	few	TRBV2	TGTGCCAGCAGTACTGGGTTGGTCACTGAAGCTTTCTTT	CASSTGLVTEAFF